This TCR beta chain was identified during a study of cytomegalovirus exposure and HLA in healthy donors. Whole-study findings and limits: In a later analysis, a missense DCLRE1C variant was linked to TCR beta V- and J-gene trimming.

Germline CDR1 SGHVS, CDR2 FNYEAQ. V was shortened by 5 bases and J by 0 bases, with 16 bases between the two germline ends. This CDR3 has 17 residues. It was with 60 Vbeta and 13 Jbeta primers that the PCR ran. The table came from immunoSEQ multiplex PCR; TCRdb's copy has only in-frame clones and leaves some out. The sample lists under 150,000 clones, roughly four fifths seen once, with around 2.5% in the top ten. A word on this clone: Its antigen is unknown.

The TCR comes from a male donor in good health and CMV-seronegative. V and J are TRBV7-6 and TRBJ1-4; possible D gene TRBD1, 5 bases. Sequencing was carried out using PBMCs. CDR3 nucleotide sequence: TGTGCCAGCAGCCCACGACAGACTGGCGCAACTAATGAAAAACTGTTTTTT. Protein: CASSPRQTGATNEKLFF.